This TCR beta chain was sequenced during a study of shared clonotypes between healthy human individuals. Study-level results: The donor pool, a small one, limited the genetic and exposure-history diversity represented.

Data came from immunoSEQ multiplex PCR; TCRdb stores just in-frame clones and leaves some out. The sample consists of roughly 680,000 clones, just under 75% of them appearing once. V shed 8 bases and J shed 1 base, with 12 bases lying between them. CDR3 length equals 14 residues. The germline CDR1 and CDR2 sequences are SGHTA and FQGNSA. Comments on this clone: What it binds is unknown.

The sequence was obtained from a woman aged 25 to 45 in good health. Sequenced: memory CD4+ T cells sorted from blood. Subset reported: CD45RA-negative fraction. The chain joins TRBV7-2 to TRBJ1-3; the D gene is possibly TRBD1 (5 bases). The CDR3 nucleotides read TGTGCCAGCCTTAGGGGAGATTCTGGAAACACCATATATTTT. Amino acid sequence: CASLRGDSGNTIYF. Filled out from reference TRBV7-2 and TRBJ1-3, the complete variable domain reads GAGVSQSPSNKVTEKGKDVELRCDPISGHTALYWYRQSLGQGLEFLIYFQGNSAPDKSGLPSDRFSAERTGGSVSTLTIQRTQQEDSAVYLCASLRGDSGNTIYFGEGSWLTVV.